Below, 9 T cell receptor beta chains from the same sample are listed, as sequenced in a study of synovial regulatory T cells in juvenile arthritis. The synovial samples were synovial fluid, paired with peripheral blood from each active arthritis patient. TCRdb's copy holds only in-frame clones and misses some; the assay was immunoSEQ multiplex PCR. In all, the sample yields nearly 2,500 clones. The sample taken for sequencing was Treg cells from the synovium. The receptors were gathered from a donor between 2 and 29 years old with juvenile idiopathic arthritis.

Considering frequency, this clone is medium-sized. CDR3: CAISEMGTEAFF. The rearrangement uses TRBV10-3 and TRBJ1-1. The CDR3 contains 12 residues. No DNA was logged. Germline CDR1 and CDR2: ENHRY and SYGVKD.

This clone is labeled medium-sized based on frequency. CDR3 amino acids: CASSDGDRVRTEAFF. V and J are TRBV5-1 and TRBJ1-1; there is no DNA to check the TCRdb D call of TRBD1. Per germline, CDR1 SGHRS and CDR2 YFSETQ. The CDR3 has 15 amino acids. This entry has no DNA.

This clone is deemed medium-sized by its frequency. The rearrangement joins TRBV19 to TRBJ1-4. Per germline, CDR1 LNHDA and CDR2 SQIVND (reference sequence). The CDR3 length is 20 residues. No coding sequence is recorded. The CDR3 loop reads CASSIRRGGGGRSTNEKLFF.

According to its frequency, this clone is medium-sized. The rearrangement links TRBV6-1 to TRBJ1-5; TCRdb picks TRBD1, but there is no DNA to check that call. CDR1 and CDR2 from the germline V gene are MNHNS and SASEGT. The CDR3 covers 15 residues. The nucleotide record is missing. The CDR3 protein is CASSGDRDRGQPQHF.

Measured by frequency, this clone is medium-sized. The chain joins TRBV9 to TRBJ1-6; there is no DNA to check the TCRdb D call of TRBD1. The length of the CDR3 is 17 residues. No DNA is listed. Germline V lookup: CDR1 SGDLS, CDR2 YYNGEE. CDR3 protein: CASSPEPGDRVTGTLHF.

This clone registers medium-sized by frequency. This rearrangement joins TRBV6-5 to TRBJ1-2. The germline gives CDR1 MNHEY, CDR2 SVGAGI. CDR3 size: 13 residues. No nucleotide data were recorded. CDR3 in amino acids: CASSPGFPYGYTF.

Frequency places this clone as medium-sized. V usage is TRBV19 and J usage is TRBJ2-2; TCRdb names TRBD2, which stays unverified in the absence of DNA. This CDR3 contains 12 residues. No DNA is given. From germline, CDR1 is LNHDA and CDR2 SQIVND (reference sequence). The CDR3 loop reads CASSTLTGELFF.

This clone is medium-sized by frequency. This chain joins TRBV1 and TRBJ1-1; TCRdb gives TRBD1 as the D gene, but with no DNA this cannot be confirmed. TRBV1 is deemed a pseudogene. This CDR3 comprises 15 residues. Only the protein is on record. CDR3 amino acids: CTSSRQGAGGTEAFF.

By frequency, this clone registers medium-sized (0.01 to 0.1%). The chain links TRBV19 to TRBJ2-1. The CDR3 extends over 13 amino acids. No DNA is recorded. Germline lookup yields CDR1 LNHDA and CDR2 SQIVND (reference sequence). The CDR3 loop is CASRDPPYNEQFF.